The sequence of this T cell receptor (beta chain) was determined in a study of cytomegalovirus exposure and HLA in healthy donors. Study results and limitations: It was found in a later analysis that first-cohort TCR clusters tended to co-occur in the 100 to 150 validation repertoires.

Per germline, CDR1 MGHRA and CDR2 YSYEKL. The V gene end was trimmed by 0 bases and the J gene end by 6 bases; junction bases not matched to a gene: 6. The CDR3 length is 16 residues. Clones were read by immunoSEQ multiplex PCR, and TCRdb kept only the in-frame ones, dropping some. This sample has over 150,000 clones; roughly nine tenths occur once, and the top ten carry over 2.5%. About this clone itself: Its antigen is still unknown.

The source of this sequence is a woman aged 18 to 35 in good health and CMV-seropositive. V usage is TRBV4-1 and J usage is TRBJ2-1; 9 positions match TRBD1. Sequencing used PBMCs. Written as DNA, the CDR3 is TGCGCCAGCAGCCAAGAGGGGACAGGGTACAGCAATGAGCAGTTCTTC. This translates into CASSQEGTGYSNEQFF.